Shown below are 7 T cell receptor beta chains from a single sample sequenced in a study of T-cell memory formation after mild COVID-19. TCRdb independently ran MiXCR on the 5' RACE reads; one entry per CDR3 protein. The sample carries fewer than 350,000 distinct CDR3 sequences, 8% to 10% recorded once. The source material was PBMCs or a T cell subset sorted from them (not recorded which). These receptors were taken from a man younger than 35 who had mild COVID-19 (a few samples of this study predate the infection). Cell type and time point are not known.

This clonotype showed up many times. The chain is built from TRBV11-2 and TRBJ1-2; weak D call: TRBD1 (5 bases). Trimming pared 4 bases from V and 0 bases from J, leaving 15 bases between. Germline lookup yields CDR1 SGHAT and CDR2 FQNNGV. The CDR3 is 16 residues long. The CDR3 sequence is CASSSFGDGTNYGYTF. In DNA, the CDR3 is TGTGCCAGCAGCTCATTCGGGGACGGAACTAACTATGGCTACACCTTC.

The V gene is TRBV12-3 or TRBV12-4, the J gene TRBJ2-1; no firm D call. V lost 5 bases, J lost 9 bases, and 11 bases lay in between. The CDR3 totals 12 residues. Written as DNA, the CDR3 is TGTGCCAGCAGTCCCTGGCGCGTTGAGCAGTTCTTC. It translates to CASSPWRVEQFF.

This clonotype was counted at least ten times. J is TRBJ1-5 and V is TRBV19, with TRBD1 as a possible D gene (5 bases). Trimming removed 5 bases at V and 12 bases at J, with 14 bases between. Germline CDR1 is LNHDA and CDR2 is SQIVND (reference sequence). This CDR3 contains 12 residues. The CDR3 DNA is TGTGCCAGTAGTTTGGGGGGATTCCGCCAGCATTTT. Residues: CASSLGGFRQHF.

This clonotype was seen repeatedly, ten times or more. The gene calls are TRBV3-1 and TRBJ2-5, with TRBD2 identical over 12 bases. J was trimmed by 3 bases and V by 1 base; bases with no gene match: 6. Germline loops: CDR1 LGHDT, CDR2 YNNKEL (reference sequence). The CDR3 runs 17 residues. The CDR3 is CASSQGATSGGEETQYF. CDR3 bases: TGTGCCAGCAGCCAAGGTGCGACTAGCGGGGGAGAAGAGACCCAGTACTTC.

The V call is TRBV12-3 or TRBV12-4, the J call TRBJ2-2, with 9 bases lining up with TRBD1. The CDR3 is 14 residues long. V lost 3 bases, J lost 6 bases, and 2 bases stayed unmatched. The CDR3 region has the DNA TGTGCCAGCAGTTTCGGGACAGGGCCCGGGGAGCTGTTTTTT. This translates into CASSFGTGPGELFF.

This clonotype has just a few counts. The chain combines TRBV28 with TRBJ2-7; 7 nucleotides agree with TRBD2. The V gene end was trimmed by 6 bases and the J gene end by 9 bases; junction bases not matched to a gene: 8. The CDR3 is made up of 12 amino acids. CDR1 is MDHEN and CDR2 is SYDVKM in the germline V gene. The CDR3 DNA is TGTGCCAGCAGCACGCTGGGGGGGAGGCAGTACGTC. Its protein is CASSTLGGRQYV.

The chain has TRBV5-1 and TRBJ1-1; tentatively, D is TRBD1 (5 bases). V gave up 2 bases and J gave up 0 bases, with 11 bases separating them. Germline CDR1 SGHRS, CDR2 YFSETQ. The CDR3 runs to 15 residues. The CDR3 nucleotides are TGCGCCAGCAGCTTCTCCTCGGGACTGAACACTGAAGCTTTCTTT. Its translation is CASSFSSGLNTEAFF.